What follows are 10 T cell receptor beta chains derived from one specimen sequenced in a study of blood T cell repertoires in COVID-19. Profiling relied on immunoSEQ multiplex PCR, and the TCRdb table lists in-frame clones only, not all of them. In the table there are some 210,000 clones, around 80% of which are singletons. The material sequenced was peripheral blood. The receptor set was obtained from a woman aged 40 to 49 with acute or convalescent COVID-19.

This chain joins TRBV6-2 or TRBV6-3 and TRBJ1-5; no reliable D call. V lost 0 bases and J lost 7, with 10 bases in between. This CDR3 is 14 amino acids long. In germline, CDR1 is MNHEY, CDR2 SVGEGT. The CDR3 protein is CASSYSRGGQPQHF. In nucleotides, the CDR3 is TGTGCCAGCAGTTACTCACGGGGAGGACAGCCCCAGCATTTT.

Of note for this clone: Other DNA variants within this sample encode the same CDR3. The rearrangement joins TRBV29-1 to TRBJ1-2; possible D gene TRBD1, 6 bases. This CDR3 is 12 amino acids long. Trimming took 4 bases from V and 4 from J, leaving 10 bases between them. Germline V gives CDR1 SQVTM, CDR2 ANQGSEA. The CDR3 loop reads CSVGTEGYGYTF. For the CDR3, the DNA is TGCAGCGTTGGGACAGAGGGCTATGGCTACACCTTC.

The chain carries TRBV4-1 and TRBJ2-7; 11 bases are shared with TRBD1. This CDR3 contains 15 residues. J gave up 6 bases and V 1 base, and 5 bases lay outside the gene matches. The germline V gene has CDR1 MGHRA and CDR2 YSYEKL. CDR3 amino acids: CASSQAGQGDSEQYF. CDR3 bases: TGCGCCAGCAGCCAAGCGGGACAGGGGGACTCCGAGCAGTACTTC.

The rearrangement uses TRBV3-1 (or the pseudogene TRBV3-2) and TRBJ2-3; the match to TRBD2 covers 9 bases. V was pared by 3 bases and J by 1 base, with 17 bases of the junction left unmatched. The germline V gene has CDR1 LGHDT and CDR2 YNNKEL (reference sequence). The CDR3 spans 20 residues. CDR3 protein: CASSHEGGGGAFMRTDTQYF. The CDR3 coding sequence is TGTGCCAGCAGCCATGAAGGGGGCGGGGGGGCGTTTATGCGCACAGATACGCAGTATTTT.

The J gene is TRBJ1-2, the V gene TRBV6-5; TRBD1 is a possible D gene (5 bases). V was cut by 6 bases and J by 2 bases, with 10 bases left in between. Germline V gene lookup returns CDR1 MNHEY and CDR2 SVGAGI. The CDR3 is 13 residues long. CDR3 DNA: TGTGCCAGCAGCGGACAACCCAACTATGGCTACACCTTC. This encodes CASSGQPNYGYTF.

CDR3 amino acids: CASSIPGTSGSFGEQFF. The DNA of the CDR3 is TGTGCCAGTAGTATCCCCGGGACTAGCGGGAGTTTTGGTGAGCAGTTCTTC. This rearrangement joins TRBV19 to TRBJ2-1; 14 bases fit TRBD2. Germline V gene sequence: CDR1 LNHDA, CDR2 SQIVND (reference sequence). There are 17 residues in the CDR3. The V gene end was trimmed by 3 bases and the J gene end by 9 bases; junction bases not matched to a gene: 10.

The rearrangement uses TRBV9 and TRBJ2-7, with 9 bases matching TRBD2. V trimming: 0 bases; J trimming: 2 bases; junction bases outside the gene matches: 3. Germline V gene lookup returns CDR1 SGDLS and CDR2 YYNGEE. The CDR3 totals 15 residues. As DNA, the CDR3 is TGTGCCAGCAGCGTAGGAGCGGGAGGTGCCTACGAGCAGTACTTC. As protein: CASSVGAGGAYEQYF.

The rearrangement links TRBV10-3 to TRBJ1-2, with 8 nucleotides matching TRBD1. This CDR3 spans 14 amino acids. In germline, CDR1 is ENHRY, CDR2 SYGVKD. J was trimmed by 4 bases and V by 7 bases; bases with no gene match: 8. Here the CDR3 DNA reads TGTGCCATCACCTCGGACAGGGCGATCTATGGCTACACCTTC. Its translation is CAITSDRAIYGYTF.

The rearrangement uses TRBV5-1 and TRBJ2-7; D gene ambiguous. Looked up from germline, CDR1 is SGHRS and CDR2 is YFSETQ. This CDR3 is 13 amino acids long. Trimming removed 1 base from V and 7 bases from J, with 12 bases in between. CDR3 sequence reads: CASSLSGAGEQYF. As DNA, the CDR3 is TGCGCCAGCAGCTTGTCTGGTGCCGGGGAGCAGTACTTC.

V is TRBV4-3 and J is TRBJ2-7; 9 bases line up with TRBD2. Per germline, CDR1 LGHNA and CDR2 YSLEER. This CDR3 has 15 amino acids. V shed 3 bases and J 0 bases; nucleotides not matched to a gene: 3. In DNA, the CDR3 is TGCGCCAGCAGCCACCGACTAGCGGTCTCCTACGAGCAGTACTTC. It is translated as CASSHRLAVSYEQYF.